The 20 T cell receptor beta chains presented below share a single source sample, sequenced in a study of T-cell reconstitution after alpha-beta-depleted transplantation in children. The TCRbeta library incorporated unique molecular identifiers. TCRdb ran MiXCR on the PCR reads and lists one entry per CDR3 protein. Of about 610,000 distinct CDR3 sequences detected, 10% appear once; the ten largest clones hold less than 4.5%. Sequencing used PBMCs from the stem cell graft donor, obtained from the stem cell graft. Receptors originate from a human donor who donated a stem cell graft to a child with acute myeloid leukemia.

This clonotype was observed at least ten times. V is TRBV9 and J is TRBJ2-7; D possibly matches TRBD1 or TRBD2 (5 bases each). V dropped 3 bases and J dropped 5 bases, with 15 bases sitting between them. The CDR3 is 14 amino acids. Germline CDR1 is SGDLS and CDR2 is YYNGEE. CDR3 loop: CASSAPGGSDEQYF. CDR3 nucleotide sequence: TGTGCCAGCAGCGCTCCTGGGGGATCGGACGAGCAGTACTTC.

V and J are TRBV6-5 and TRBJ1-1; no clear D gene. CDR3 length: 15 amino acids. Deletions cut 2 bases from V and 1 base from J, with 11 bases between. Germline CDR1 and CDR2: MNHEY and SVGAGI. This chain's CDR3 is CASSYVRRENTEAFF. In DNA form, the CDR3 reads TGTGCCAGCAGTTACGTCCGGAGGGAGAACACTGAAGCTTTCTTT.

At least ten counts were recorded for this clonotype. This chain connects TRBV5-1 to TRBJ2-7; 8 nucleotides line up with TRBD2. The CDR3 totals 16 residues. The V and J ends lost 1 base and 1 base, in that order; junction bases with no gene match: 7. From germline, CDR1 is SGHRS and CDR2 YFSETQ. Written as DNA, the CDR3 is TGCGCCAGCAGCTTGAGGATAGCGGGAATATCCTACGAGCAGTACTTC. It encodes CASSLRIAGISYEQYF.

This clonotype has only a few counts. The chain has TRBV12-5 and TRBJ2-4; tentatively, D is TRBD1 (5 bases). Trimming took off 11 bases at V and 3 bases at J, with 11 bases between the two ends. CDR3 length equals 12 residues. Germline loops: CDR1 LGHNT, CDR2 FRNRAP. CDR3 sequence (DNA): TGTGCTCCAGGCAGGGTCAAAAACATTCAGTACTTC. Protein: CAPGRVKNIQYF.

The sample holds a few counts of this clonotype. This chain joins TRBV15 and TRBJ1-1; 11 nucleotides align to TRBD1. V gave up 4 bases and J gave up 1 base; unmatched junction bases: 5. The germline gives CDR1 LNHNV, CDR2 YYDKDF (reference sequence). This CDR3 is 16 amino acids long. CDR3 bases: TGTGCCACCAGCAACCGGGACAGGGGGGAGAACACTGAAGCTTTCTTT. Protein sequence: CATSNRDRGENTEAFF.

The chain is built from TRBV27 and TRBJ2-7; tentative D call: TRBD2 (5 bases). CDR1 and CDR2 from the germline V gene are MNHEY and SMNVEV (reference sequence). The ends were cut back, 3 bases at V and 6 bases at J, with 9 bases in the middle. The CDR3 is 12 residues long. The CDR3 is CASSFTGSEQYF. In nucleotides, the CDR3 is TGTGCCAGCAGTTTTACGGGGTCCGAGCAGTACTTC.

This clonotype has ten or more counts. The chain couples TRBV13 to TRBJ2-1; no clear D gene. Germline V gene sequence: CDR1 PRHDT, CDR2 FYEKMQ (reference sequence). This CDR3 region has 15 residues. Trimming pared 5 bases from V and 3 bases from J, leaving 14 bases between. The DNA for the CDR3 is TGTGCCAGCAGCCCCTCGTCGACGGGCTACAATGAGCAGTTCTTC. This codes for CASSPSSTGYNEQFF.

There are a few counts of this clonotype. V is TRBV7-9 and J is TRBJ2-2, with D maybe TRBD2 (5 bases). In germline, CDR1 is SEHNR, CDR2 FQNEAQ (reference sequence). This CDR3 has 15 residues. Trimming took off 5 bases at V and 3 bases at J, with 13 bases between the two ends. This CDR3 is CASSLQEAYTGELFF. In DNA form, the CDR3 reads TGTGCCAGCAGCCTGCAGGAGGCGTACACCGGGGAGCTGTTTTTT.

This clonotype was detected only a few times. The rearrangement links TRBV5-1 to TRBJ2-7; a weak D match, TRBD2 (7 bases). Trimming took 4 bases from V and 1 from J, leaving 15 bases between them. Germline CDR1 SGHRS, CDR2 YFSETQ. The length of the CDR3 is 15 residues. This CDR3 reads CASSQLGGGSYEQYF. DNA of the CDR3: TGCGCCAGCAGCCAGCTAGGGGGAGGGTCCTACGAGCAGTACTTC.

Many counts were recorded for this clonotype. The rearrangement links TRBV12-3 or TRBV12-4 to TRBJ2-7; D remains unclear. The V and J ends lost 5 bases and 5 bases respectively, with 7 bases between them. The length of the CDR3 is 11 residues. The CDR3 DNA sequence: TGTGCCAGCAGTAGGACCGACGAGCAGTACTTC. Translating gives CASSRTDEQYF.

This clonotype was counted a few times. The genes are TRBV6-2 or TRBV6-3 and TRBJ2-1; TRBD2 aligns across 9 bases. Germline CDR1 reads MNHEY; CDR2 reads SVGEGT. The J segment lost 3 bases and the V segment lost 2 bases, leaving 5 bases of the junction unmatched. The length of the CDR3 is 16 residues. The CDR3 DNA follows: TGTGCCAGCAGTTACGGGCTAGCGGGGTTCTACAATGAGCAGTTCTTC. Amino acids: CASSYGLAGFYNEQFF.

Concerning this clonotype itself: The junction shows a germline mismatch at one end, possibly a read error. The gene calls are TRBV7-2 and TRBJ2-1, with 10 bases that match TRBD2. The CDR3 runs 15 residues. CDR1 SGHTA and CDR2 FQGNSA come from the germline V gene. CDR3 in amino acids: CASSFLAGAYNERFF. The CDR3 DNA reads as TGTGCCAGCAGCTTCCTAGCGGGGGCCTACAATGAGCGGTTCTTC.

This clonotype was seen many times. The chain combines TRBV12-3 or TRBV12-4 with TRBJ1-2; D gene unclear. Trimming took 5 bases from V and 4 from J, leaving 11 bases between them. This CDR3 is built from 13 residues. The CDR3 DNA follows: TGTGCCAGCAGTGTCCGGAACCGCTATGGCTACACCTTC. This encodes CASSVRNRYGYTF.

Here the CDR3 reads CASSPSRLASQETQYF. The CDR3 nucleotides read TGCGCCAGCAGCCCCTCCCGACTAGCGTCCCAAGAGACCCAGTACTTC. The V call is TRBV5-1, the J call TRBJ2-5; 8 bases align to TRBD2. With 4 bases clipped from V and 1 base from J, the junction kept 9 bases outside the gene matches. This CDR3 comprises 16 residues. CDR1 is SGHRS, CDR2 YFSETQ, per germline.

This clonotype was seen a handful of times. This chain uses TRBV19 with TRBJ2-1; TRBD1 is a possible D gene (5 bases). The CDR3 sequence is 16 residues long. V lost 3 bases, J lost 4 bases, and 16 bases lay in between. Germline assignment: CDR1 LNHDA and CDR2 SQIVND (reference sequence). CDR3 sequence: CASSISRTNFYNEQFF. The CDR3 DNA follows: TGTGCCAGTAGTATTAGTCGGACAAACTTTTACAATGAGCAGTTCTTC.

This clonotype was observed many times. This sequence may be a read error, since a much larger clone differs from it by one base. V usage is TRBV12-3 or TRBV12-4 and J usage is TRBJ2-1; D is ambiguous. This CDR3 has 16 amino acids. The ends were cut back, 7 bases at V and 0 bases at J, with 16 bases in the middle. The chain's CDR3 is CASNFWVGYSYNEQFF. The CDR3 DNA follows: TGTGCCAGCAATTTCTGGGTTGGTTACTCCTACAATGAGCAGTTCTTC.

This clonotype was observed a few times. The chain links TRBV12-3 or TRBV12-4 to TRBJ2-7, with D tentatively TRBD2 (6 bases). CDR3 size: 13 residues. V was cut by 6 bases and J by 6 bases, with 15 bases left in between. The CDR3 here is CASRDFEEGEQYF. CDR3 coding DNA: TGTGCCAGCAGGGACTTTGAGGAGGGCGAGCAGTACTTC.

This clonotype was detected many times. The chain carries TRBV6-5 and TRBJ2-2; no definite D call. This CDR3 is built from 11 residues. Trimming stripped 5 bases from V and 5 bases from J, with 3 bases between. CDR1 MNHEY and CDR2 SVGAGI come from the germline V gene. CDR3 amino acids: CASSSTGELFF. In DNA, the CDR3 is TGTGCCAGCAGTAGTACCGGGGAGCTGTTTTTT.

There are many counts of this clonotype. The J gene is TRBJ1-1, the V gene TRBV7-3; no clear D. Germline values: CDR1 SGHTA, CDR2 FQGTGA. V was shortened by 3 bases and J by 2 bases, with 10 bases between the two germline ends. CDR3 length: 14 residues. This CDR3 reads CASSFLDGNTEAFF. CDR3 nucleotides: TGTGCCAGCAGCTTCTTAGACGGCAACACTGAAGCTTTCTTT.

This clonotype occurred once. Because the CDR3 is missing its conserved closing phenylalanine or tryptophan, this is likely a read error. This rearrangement joins TRBV2 to TRBJ1-1; D is unresolved. CDR1 and CDR2 from the germline V gene are SNHLY and FYNNEI. There are 15 residues in the CDR3. V was trimmed by 5 bases and J by 3 bases, leaving 16 bases between them. The DNA for the CDR3 is TGTGCCAGCAGTCTGTCCCGGGGATGGGACACTGAAGCTTTCTGT. Translating gives CASSLSRGWDTEAFC.